This passage covers 14 T cell receptor beta chains from one sample sequenced in a study of shared T cell receptors in the human thymus. Libraries were prepared by immunoSEQ multiplex PCR; TCRdb keeps only in-frame clonotypes and omits some of them. The sample shows approximately 660,000 clones, approximately 90% of them seen only once. These data also formed part of another study, on human thymus T cells.

The sequencing input was thymocytes. Receptor source: a boy under two years old with a congenital heart defect.

The CDR3 region has the DNA TGTGCCAGCAGCGCAGGTGGGGAGTGGGGAAACACCATATATTTT. Encoded protein: CASSAGGEWGNTIYF. The chain recombines TRBV13 with TRBJ1-3, with D unresolved. The V end was cut by 5 bases, the J end by 4 bases, with 15 bases between. This CDR3 has 15 amino acids. Germline loops: CDR1 PRHDT, CDR2 FYEKMQ (reference sequence). The variable domain in full, with the rest retrieved from reference TRBV13 and TRBJ1-3, is AAGVIQSPRHLIKEKRETATLKCYPIPRHDTVYWYQQGPGQDPQFLISFYEKMQSDKGSIPDRFSAQQFSDYHSELNMSSLELGDSALYFCASSAGGEWGNTIYFGEGSWLTVV.

The rearrangement links TRBV9 to TRBJ2-7; 8 nucleotides agree with TRBD2. The trim removed 4 bases at V and 0 bases at J, leaving 9 bases unmatched. CDR3 length: 16 amino acids. Germline V gene sequence: CDR1 SGDLS, CDR2 YYNGEE. The CDR3 coding sequence is TGTGCCAGCAGCCCTTCTACGGGAGGGTTCTCCTACGAGCAGTACTTC. Encoded protein: CASSPSTGGFSYEQYF.

The gene calls are TRBV28 and TRBJ1-5; 7 bases match TRBD1. The CDR3 spans 20 residues. V lost 4 bases and J lost 0; bases outside the gene matches: 18. Germline loops: CDR1 MDHEN, CDR2 SYDVKM. CDR3: CASSSNRLGQRSLSNQPQHF. DNA for the CDR3: TGTGCCAGCAGTTCAAATAGACTGGGACAGAGGAGCCTTAGCAATCAGCCCCAGCATTTT. The entire variable domain, with the rest obtained from reference TRBV28 and TRBJ1-5, is as follows: DVKVTQSSRYLVKRTGEKVFLECVQDMDHENMFWYRQDPGLGLRLIYFSYDVKMKEKGDIPEGYSVSREKKERFSLILESASTNQTSMYLCASSSNRLGQRSLSNQPQHFGDGTRLSIL.

This rearrangement joins TRBV11-2 to TRBJ2-7; 8 positions agree with TRBD2. The CDR3 sequence is 19 residues long. Trimming at V came to 1 base and at J to 2 bases, leaving 16 bases not matched to a gene. Germline assignment: CDR1 SGHAT and CDR2 FQNNGV. CDR3 sequence reads: CASSLAPLAGPLSTYEQYF. The DNA for the CDR3 is TGTGCCAGCAGCTTAGCTCCCTTAGCGGGACCATTAAGCACCTACGAGCAGTACTTC.

This chain joins TRBV5-6 and TRBJ2-4, with D perhaps TRBD2 (5 bases). With 3 bases removed from V and 3 bases from J, the gap between germline ends came to 13 bases. This CDR3 is 15 amino acids long. Germline V gene sequence: CDR1 SGHDT, CDR2 YYEEEE. CDR3 DNA: TGTGCCAGCAGCTCCGGGGAACCTTACAAAAACATTCAGTACTTC. Its translation: CASSSGEPYKNIQYF.

CDR3 in amino acids: CASSPQGAANEKLFF. DNA for the CDR3: TGTGCCAGTAGTCCACAGGGGGCAGCTAATGAAAAACTGTTTTTT. The chain employs TRBV19 and TRBJ1-4, with 9 bases fitting TRBD1. In germline, CDR1 is LNHDA, CDR2 SQIVND (reference sequence). J was trimmed by 3 bases and V by 5 bases; bases with no gene match: 4. This CDR3 is built from 15 residues. The full variable domain, with the rest looked up from reference TRBV19 and TRBJ1-4, is DGGITQSPKYLFRKEGQNVTLSCEQNLNHDAMYWYRQDPGQGLRLIYYSQIVNDFQKGDIAEGYSVSREKKESFPLTVTSAQKNPTAFYLCASSPQGAANEKLFFGSGTQLSVL.

This chain connects TRBV25-1 to TRBJ2-7; D remains unclear. The CDR3 totals 12 residues. Trimming removed 3 bases at V and 2 bases at J, with 5 bases between. CDR1 and CDR2 from the germline V gene are MGHDK and SYGVNS. As DNA, the CDR3 is TGTGCCAGCAGTGACCAGGCCTACGAGCAGTACTTC. Translated, it gives CASSDQAYEQYF.

CDR3 DNA: TGTGCCAGCAGCTTAAAGTCCGGGATGAACACTGAAGCTTTCTTT. Amino acids: CASSLKSGMNTEAFF. The V call is TRBV7-6, the J call TRBJ1-1, with no clear D. The CDR3 sequence is 15 residues long. The germline V gene encodes CDR1 SGHVS and CDR2 FNYEAQ. V was trimmed by 2 bases and J by 0 bases, leaving 10 bases between them.

The gene calls are TRBV30 and TRBJ2-3; 12 bases align to TRBD2. This CDR3 has 19 residues. The V gene end was trimmed by 2 bases and the J gene end by 6 bases; junction bases not matched to a gene: 18. The germline V gene encodes CDR1 GTSNPN and CDR2 SVGIG (reference sequence). The CDR3 is CAWSTCLLRLAGERDTQYF. The CDR3 DNA reads TGTGCCTGGAGTACATGCCTCCTGCGACTAGCGGGAGAGAGGGATACGCAGTATTTT.

This sequence joins TRBV5-4 and TRBJ2-3; D is unresolved. Trimming pared 1 base from V and 0 bases from J, leaving 6 bases between. This CDR3 comprises 14 residues. Per germline, CDR1 SGHNT and CDR2 YYREEE (reference sequence). CDR3 nucleotides: TGTGCCAGCAGCTTGCTCCGGAGCACAGATACGCAGTATTTT. Translated, it gives CASSLLRSTDTQYF.

The genes are TRBV12-5 and TRBJ2-1; perhaps TRBD1 as D (5 bases). V was clipped by 0 bases and J by 9 bases, with 12 bases between them. Germline V lookup: CDR1 LGHNT, CDR2 FRNRAP. CDR3 length equals 14 residues. CDR3: CASGLVPSGFEQFF. The CDR3 coding sequence is TGTGCTAGTGGTTTGGTACCTTCAGGGTTTGAGCAGTTCTTC.

The chain is built from TRBV27 and TRBJ1-5; D unresolved. Germline V gene sequence: CDR1 MNHEY, CDR2 SMNVEV (reference sequence). V was cut by 2 bases and J by 4 bases, with 6 bases left in between. This CDR3 contains 13 residues. The CDR3 nucleotides are TGTGCCAGCAGTTTAAAGGAGAATCAGCCCCAGCATTTT. Translated: CASSLKENQPQHF.

This chain joins TRBV4-2 and TRBJ1-2; D possibly corresponds to TRBD1 (5 bases). The germline CDR1 and CDR2 sequences are LGHNA and YNFKEQ. The CDR3 loop spans 16 amino acids. V lost 0 bases and J 5 bases, leaving 16 bases between the germline ends. The CDR3 coding sequence is TGTGCCAGCAGCCAAGATCCCCCCAGGGTTTTATATGGCTACACCTTC. Protein: CASSQDPPRVLYGYTF.

This clone was recorded only once. V is TRBV5-6 and J is TRBJ1-2; 7 nucleotides agree with TRBD1. Germline assignment: CDR1 SGHDT and CDR2 YYEEEE. Germline trimming cut 4 bases from V and 5 bases from J; bases unmatched to any gene: 11. This CDR3 spans 15 amino acids. CDR3 in DNA: TGTGCCAGCAGCCCCCGGGACAGATCCCCTTATGGCTACACCTTC. Protein: CASSPRDRSPYGYTF.